The sequence of this T cell receptor beta chain was determined in a study of cytomegalovirus exposure and HLA in healthy donors. Trimming took off 2 bases at V and 6 bases at J, with 11 bases between the two ends. The CDR3 covers 14 residues. The germline CDR1 and CDR2 sequences are SGHNT and YENEEA. The PCR ran on 60 Vbeta and 13 Jbeta primers. The data were produced by immunoSEQ multiplex PCR, yet TCRdb's version contains in-frame clones alone and is incomplete. This table holds 120,000 to 150,000 clones, roughly 80% found once. Every donor was a healthy person donating bone marrow. For this clone: The antigen is undetermined.

Study-level findings and limits: Per a later analysis, HLA-associated TCR beta chains showed more clonal expansion than other, equally common TCR beta chains. Later genetic work tied a missense DCLRE1C variant to beta-chain V and J trimming.

The specimen was PBMCs. The TCR was taken from a man between 35 and 55 years old in good health and CMV-seropositive. V usage is TRBV11-3 and J usage is TRBJ2-1, with a tentative D call TRBD2 (6 bases). The CDR3 DNA follows: TGTGCCAGCAGCTTACGAGGGACTTTCAATGAGCAGTTCTTC. Encoded protein: CASSLRGTFNEQFF.